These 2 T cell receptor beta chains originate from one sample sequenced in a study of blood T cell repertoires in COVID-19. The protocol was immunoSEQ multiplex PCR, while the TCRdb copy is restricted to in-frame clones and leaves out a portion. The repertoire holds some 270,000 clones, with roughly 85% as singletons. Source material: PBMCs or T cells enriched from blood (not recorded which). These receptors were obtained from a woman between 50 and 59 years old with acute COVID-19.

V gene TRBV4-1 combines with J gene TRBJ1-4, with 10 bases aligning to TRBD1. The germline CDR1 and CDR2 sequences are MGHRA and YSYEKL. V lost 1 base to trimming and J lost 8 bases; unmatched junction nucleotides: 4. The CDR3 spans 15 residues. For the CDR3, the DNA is TGCGCCAGCAGCCAAGTGGGGACAGGGGACGAAAAACTGTTTTTT. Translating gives CASSQVGTGDEKLFF.

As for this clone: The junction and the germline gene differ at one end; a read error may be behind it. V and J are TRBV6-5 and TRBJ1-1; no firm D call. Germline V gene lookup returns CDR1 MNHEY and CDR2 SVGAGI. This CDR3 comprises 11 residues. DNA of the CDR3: TGTGCCAGCAGTTCGCCTTCTGAGGCTTTCTTT. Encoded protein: CASSSPSEAFF.